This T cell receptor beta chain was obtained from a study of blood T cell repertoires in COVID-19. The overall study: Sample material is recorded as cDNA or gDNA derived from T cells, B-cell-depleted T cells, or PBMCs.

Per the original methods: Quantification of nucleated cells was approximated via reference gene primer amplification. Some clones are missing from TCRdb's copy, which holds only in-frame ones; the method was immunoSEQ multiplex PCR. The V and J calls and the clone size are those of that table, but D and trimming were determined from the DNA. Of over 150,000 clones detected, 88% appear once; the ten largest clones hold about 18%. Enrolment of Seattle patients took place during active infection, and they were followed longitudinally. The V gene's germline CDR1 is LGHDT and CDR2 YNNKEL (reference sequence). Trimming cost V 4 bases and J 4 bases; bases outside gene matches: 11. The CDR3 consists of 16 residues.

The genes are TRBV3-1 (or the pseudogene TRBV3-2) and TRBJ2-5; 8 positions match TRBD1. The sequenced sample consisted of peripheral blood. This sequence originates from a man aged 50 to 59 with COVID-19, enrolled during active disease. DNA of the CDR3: TGTGCCAGCAGCCGGAATCAGGGGGCGCTTAGAGAGACCCAGTACTTC. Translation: CASSRNQGALRETQYF.